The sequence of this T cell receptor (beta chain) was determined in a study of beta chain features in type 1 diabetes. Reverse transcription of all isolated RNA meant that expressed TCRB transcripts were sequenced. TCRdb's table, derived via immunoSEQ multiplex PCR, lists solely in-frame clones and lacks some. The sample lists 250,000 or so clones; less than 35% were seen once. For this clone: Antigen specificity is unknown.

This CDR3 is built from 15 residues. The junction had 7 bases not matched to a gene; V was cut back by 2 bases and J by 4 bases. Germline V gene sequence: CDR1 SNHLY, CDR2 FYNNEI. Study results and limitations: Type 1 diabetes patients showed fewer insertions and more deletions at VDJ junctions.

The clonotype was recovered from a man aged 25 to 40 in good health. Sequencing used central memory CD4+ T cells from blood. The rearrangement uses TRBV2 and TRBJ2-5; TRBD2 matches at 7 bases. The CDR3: CASSEPSGTPETQYF. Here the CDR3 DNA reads TGTGCCAGCAGTGAACCCAGCGGGACCCCAGAGACCCAGTACTTC. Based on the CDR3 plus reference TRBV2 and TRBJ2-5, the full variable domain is EPEVTQTPSHQVTQMGQEVILRCVPISNHLYFYWYRQILGQKVEFLVSFYNNEISEKSEIFDDQFSVERPDGSNFTLKIRSTKLEDSAMYFCASSEPSGTPETQYFGPGTRLLVL.